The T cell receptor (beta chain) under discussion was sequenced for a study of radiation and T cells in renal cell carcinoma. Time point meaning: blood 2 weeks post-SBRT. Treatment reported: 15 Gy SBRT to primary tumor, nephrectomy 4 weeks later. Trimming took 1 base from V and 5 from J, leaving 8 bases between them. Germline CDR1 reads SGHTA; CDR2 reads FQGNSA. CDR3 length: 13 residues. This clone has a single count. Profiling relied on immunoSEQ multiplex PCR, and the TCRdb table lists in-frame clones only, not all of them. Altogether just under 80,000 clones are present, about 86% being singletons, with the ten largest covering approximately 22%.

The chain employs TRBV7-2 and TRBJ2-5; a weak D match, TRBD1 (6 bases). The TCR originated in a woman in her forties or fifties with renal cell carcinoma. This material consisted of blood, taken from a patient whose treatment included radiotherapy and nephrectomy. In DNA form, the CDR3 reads TGTGCCAGCAGCTTAGGCAGGGGTGAGACCCAGTACTTC. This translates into CASSLGRGETQYF.